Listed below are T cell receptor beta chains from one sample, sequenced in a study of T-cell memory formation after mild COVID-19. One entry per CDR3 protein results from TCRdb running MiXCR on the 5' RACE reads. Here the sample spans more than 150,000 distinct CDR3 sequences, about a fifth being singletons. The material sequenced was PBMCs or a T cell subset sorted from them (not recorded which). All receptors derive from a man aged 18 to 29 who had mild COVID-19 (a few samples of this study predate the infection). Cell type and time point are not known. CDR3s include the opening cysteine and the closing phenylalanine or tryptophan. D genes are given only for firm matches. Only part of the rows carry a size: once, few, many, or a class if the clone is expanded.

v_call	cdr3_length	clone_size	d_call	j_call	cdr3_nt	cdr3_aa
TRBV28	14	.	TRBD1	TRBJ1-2	TGTGCCAGCAGACGGACAGGGGGACGTTATGGCTACACCTTC	CASRRTGGRYGYTF
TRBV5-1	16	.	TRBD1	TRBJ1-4	TGCGCCAGCAGCCAGAAAGACGGACAGGGTTTTGAAAAACTGTTTTTT	CASSQKDGQGFEKLFF
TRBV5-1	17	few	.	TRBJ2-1	TGCGCCAGCTCCTTGGGCCAGGGTTCGAGTTCGTACAATGAGCAGTTCTTC	CASSLGQGSSSYNEQFF
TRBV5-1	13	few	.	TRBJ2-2	TGCGCCAGCAGTCCTGGGAACACCGGGGAGCTGTTTTTT	CASSPGNTGELFF
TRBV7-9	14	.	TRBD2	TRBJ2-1	TGTGCCAGCAGCTTCACTAGCGGGGGGGCTGAGCAGTTCTTC	CASSFTSGGAEQFF
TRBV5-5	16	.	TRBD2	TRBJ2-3	TGTGCCAGCAGCCGATCCGGGAGGCTGGGCACAGATACGCAGTATTTT	CASSRSGRLGTDTQYF
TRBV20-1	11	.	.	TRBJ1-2	TGCAGTGCCGGAGACAACTATGGCTACACCTTC	CSAGDNYGYTF
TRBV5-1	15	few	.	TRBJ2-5	TGCGCCAGCAGCCCCGGGACGGACCCTCAAGAGACCCAGTACTTC	CASSPGTDPQETQYF
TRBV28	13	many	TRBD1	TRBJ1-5	TGTGCCAGCAGTTGGGACAGGGATCAGCCCCAGCATTTT	CASSWDRDQPQHF
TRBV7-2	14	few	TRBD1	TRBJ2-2	TGTGCCAGCAGCTTAGGGGGACAGACCGGGGAGCTGTTTTTT	CASSLGGQTGELFF
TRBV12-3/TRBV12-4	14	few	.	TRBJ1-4	TGTGCCAGCAGCCGTCAAAGTCCGGGGGAAAAACTGTTTTTT	CASSRQSPGEKLFF
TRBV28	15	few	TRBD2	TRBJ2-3	TGTGCCACTTCGCGGGGCGGGGGGGCCACAGATACGCAGTATTTT	CATSRGGGATDTQYF
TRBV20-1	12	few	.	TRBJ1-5	TGCAGTGCTACGCCGGGGGATCAGCCCCAGCATTTT	CSATPGDQPQHF
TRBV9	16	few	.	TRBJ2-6	TGTGCCAGCAGCGTAGCTTTTAGCTCTGGGGCCAACGTCCTGACTTTC	CASSVAFSSGANVLTF
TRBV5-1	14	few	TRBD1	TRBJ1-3	TGCGCCAGCAGCGACAGGGCCTCTGGAAACACCATATATTTT	CASSDRASGNTIYF
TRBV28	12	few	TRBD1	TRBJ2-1	TGTGCCAGCACCCCGACAGGGGTTGAGCAGTTCTTC	CASTPTGVEQFF
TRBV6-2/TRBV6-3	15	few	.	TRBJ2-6	TGTGCCAGCATTCAGGGAACTTCAGGGGCCAACGTCCTGACTTTC	CASIQGTSGANVLTF
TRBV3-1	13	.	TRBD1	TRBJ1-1	TGTGCCAGCTGTCCAGGGGGCCGCGCTGAAGCTTTCTTT	CASCPGGRAEAFF
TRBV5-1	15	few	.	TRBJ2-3	TGCGCCAGCCACTTTGGGGGAACTAGCACAGATACGCAGTATTTT	CASHFGGTSTDTQYF
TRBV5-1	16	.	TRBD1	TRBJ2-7	TGCGCCAGCAGCCGACTCGCACAGGGGCTTAGGCACGAGCAGTACTTC	CASSRLAQGLRHEQYF
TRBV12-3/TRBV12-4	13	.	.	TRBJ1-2	TGTGCCAGCAGTCCCGTCTCTAGCTATGGCTACACCTTC	CASSPVSSYGYTF
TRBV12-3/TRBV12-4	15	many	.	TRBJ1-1	TGTGCCAGCAGTTTACGGCCAGGGAGACACACTGAAGCTTTCTTT	CASSLRPGRHTEAFF
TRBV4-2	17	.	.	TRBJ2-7	TGTGCCAGCAGCCAGGCTTCCGGACAAGGGGTTTCCTACGAGCAGTACTTC	CASSQASGQGVSYEQYF
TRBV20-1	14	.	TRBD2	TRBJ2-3	TGCAGTGCTAGATGGGCGGGGGAGACAGATACGCAGTATTTT	CSARWAGETDTQYF
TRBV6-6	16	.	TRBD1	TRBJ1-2	TGTGCCAGCAGCCCGACAGGGGGAAACTTTAACTATGGCTACACCTTC	CASSPTGGNFNYGYTF
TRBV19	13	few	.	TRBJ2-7	TGTGCCAGTAGAGGGGGGAACGAGTACGAGCAGTACTTC	CASRGGNEYEQYF
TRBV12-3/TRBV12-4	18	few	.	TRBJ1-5	TGTGCCAGCAGTTTGAGCTTAGGGGGGGAAGGGCGCAATCAGCCCCAGCATTTT	CASSLSLGGEGRNQPQHF
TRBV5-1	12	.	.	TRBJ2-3	TGCGCCAGCAGATTCTTCGCAGATACGCAGTATTTT	CASRFFADTQYF
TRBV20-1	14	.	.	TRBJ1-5	TGCAGTGCTCTTAGCACAGATAGCAATCAGCCCCAGCATTTT	CSALSTDSNQPQHF
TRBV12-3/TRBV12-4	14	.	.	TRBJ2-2	TGTGCCAGCGCGCTGCGGGGGCCGGGCGGGGAGCTGTTTTTT	CASALRGPGGELFF
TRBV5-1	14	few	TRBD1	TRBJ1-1	TGCGCCAGCAGCACAGGGGGGGCTTCCACTGAAGCTTTCTTT	CASSTGGASTEAFF
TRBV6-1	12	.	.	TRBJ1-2	TGTGCCAGCAGTGAAAACAGCTATCGCTACACCTTC	CASSENSYRYTF
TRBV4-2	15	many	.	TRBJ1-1	TGTGCCAGCAGCCATGGAGGGGTTAGTAACACTGAAGCTTTCTTT	CASSHGGVSNTEAFF
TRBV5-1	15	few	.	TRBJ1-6	TGCGCCAGCAGCTTGCAGTACTCCTATAATTCACCCCTCCACTTT	CASSLQYSYNSPLHF
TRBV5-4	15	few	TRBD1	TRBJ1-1	TGTGCCAGCAGCTTAAGGGACAGGGGCGAGACTGAAGCTTTCTTT	CASSLRDRGETEAFF
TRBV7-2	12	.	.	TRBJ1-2	TGTGCCAGCAGCCAACAACCATATGGCTACACCTTC	CASSQQPYGYTF
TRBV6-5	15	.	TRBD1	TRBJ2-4	TGTGCCAGCACCGAACAGGGGTCGGGCAAAAACATTCAGTACTTC	CASTEQGSGKNIQYF
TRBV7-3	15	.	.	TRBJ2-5	TGTGCCAGCAGCTTAACCTCCACAACGGGGGAGACCCAGTACTTC	CASSLTSTTGETQYF
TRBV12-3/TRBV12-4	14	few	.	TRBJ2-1	TGTGCCAGCAACAATCGTCTAGGATACAATGAGCAGTTCTTC	CASNNRLGYNEQFF
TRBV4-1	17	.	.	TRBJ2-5	TGCGCCAGCAGCCGTCGTTCGGGCCCGGGACTTCGGGAGACCCAGTACTTC	CASSRRSGPGLRETQYF
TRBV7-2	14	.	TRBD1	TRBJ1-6	TGTGCCAGCAGCTACAGACAGGGTCTGTCACCCCTCCACTTT	CASSYRQGLSPLHF
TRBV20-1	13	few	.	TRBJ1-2	TGCAGTGCCGCGAGGGGGAGGGAGGAAGGCTACACCTTC	CSAARGREEGYTF
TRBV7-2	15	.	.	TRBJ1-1	TGTGCCAGCAGCTTAGAGGGATCTAGTGGCACTGAAGCTTTCTTT	CASSLEGSSGTEAFF
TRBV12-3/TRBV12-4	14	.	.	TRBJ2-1	TGTGACAGCAGTTCGTGGGGCGGAAGTAATGAGCAGTTCTTC	CDSSSWGGSNEQFF
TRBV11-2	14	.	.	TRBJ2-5	TGTGCCAGCAGCTTCTTCGGGGGACAAGAGACCCAGTACTTC	CASSFFGGQETQYF
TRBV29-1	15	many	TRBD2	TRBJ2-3	TGCAGCGTTGAAGCGACTAGCCTTCCAACAGATACGCAGTATTTT	CSVEATSLPTDTQYF
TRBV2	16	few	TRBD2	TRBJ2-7	TGTGCCAGCAGTGAGGGAGCGGGGGTCCGCTCCTACGAGCAGTACTTC	CASSEGAGVRSYEQYF
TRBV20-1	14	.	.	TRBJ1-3	TGCAGTGCTAGTAGGTTTTCCTCTGGAAACACCATATATTTT	CSASRFSSGNTIYF
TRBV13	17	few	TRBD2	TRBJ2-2	TGTGCCAGCAGCTTATCTGGACTAGCGGCTAACACCGGGGAGCTGTTTTTT	CASSLSGLAANTGELFF